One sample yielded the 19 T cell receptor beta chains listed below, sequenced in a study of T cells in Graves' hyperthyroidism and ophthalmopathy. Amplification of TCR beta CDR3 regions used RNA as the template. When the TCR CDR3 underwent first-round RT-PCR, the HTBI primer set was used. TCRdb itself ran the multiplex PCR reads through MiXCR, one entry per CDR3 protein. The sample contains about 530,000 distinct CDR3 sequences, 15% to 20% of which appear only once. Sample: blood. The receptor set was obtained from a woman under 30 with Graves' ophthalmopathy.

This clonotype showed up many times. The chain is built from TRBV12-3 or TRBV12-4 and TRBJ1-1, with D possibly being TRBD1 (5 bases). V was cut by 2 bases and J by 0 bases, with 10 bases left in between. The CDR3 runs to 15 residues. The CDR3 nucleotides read TGTGCCAGCAGTTTACAGGGCAGACTGAACACTGAAGCTTTCTTT. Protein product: CASSLQGRLNTEAFF.

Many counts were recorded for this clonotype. CDR3 sequence reads: CASSLAGGEETQYF. In DNA, the CDR3 is TGTGCCAGCAGCTTGGCAGGGGGCGAGGAGACCCAGTACTTC. This sequence joins TRBV5-6 and TRBJ2-5; 8 bases are a match to TRBD1. The V gene end was trimmed by 0 bases and the J gene end by 5 bases; junction bases not matched to a gene: 3. Germline V gene sequence: CDR1 SGHDT, CDR2 YYEEEE. This CDR3 has 14 residues.

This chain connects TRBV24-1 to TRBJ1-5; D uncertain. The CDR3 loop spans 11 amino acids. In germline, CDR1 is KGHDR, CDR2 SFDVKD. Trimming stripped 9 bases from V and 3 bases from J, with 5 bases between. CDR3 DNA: TGTGCCACCGGAACCAATCAGCCCCAGCATTTT. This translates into CATGTNQPQHF.

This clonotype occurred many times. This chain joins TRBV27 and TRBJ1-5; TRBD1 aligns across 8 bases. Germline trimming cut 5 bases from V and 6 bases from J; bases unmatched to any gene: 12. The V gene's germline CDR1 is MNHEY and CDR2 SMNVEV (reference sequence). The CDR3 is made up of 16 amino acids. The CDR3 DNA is TGTGCCAGCAGTCCTCGGGCGGCAGGGGGCGGTCAGCCCCAGCATTTT. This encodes CASSPRAAGGGQPQHF.

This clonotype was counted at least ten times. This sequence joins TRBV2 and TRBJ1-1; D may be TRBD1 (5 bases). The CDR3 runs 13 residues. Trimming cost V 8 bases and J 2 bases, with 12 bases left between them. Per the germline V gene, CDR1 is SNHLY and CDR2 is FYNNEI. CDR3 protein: CASAQGGNTEAFF. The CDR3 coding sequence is TGTGCCAGCGCCCAGGGAGGAAACACTGAAGCTTTCTTT. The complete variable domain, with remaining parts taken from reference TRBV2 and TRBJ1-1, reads EPEVTQTPSHQVTQMGQEVILRCVPISNHLYFYWYRQILGQKVEFLVSFYNNEISEKSEIFDDQFSVERPDGSNFTLKIRSTKLEDSAMYFCASAQGGNTEAFFGQGTRLTVV.

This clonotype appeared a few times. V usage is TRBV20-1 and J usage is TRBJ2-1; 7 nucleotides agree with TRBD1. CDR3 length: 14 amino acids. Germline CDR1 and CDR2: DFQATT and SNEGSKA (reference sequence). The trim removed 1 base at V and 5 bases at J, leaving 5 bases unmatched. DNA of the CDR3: TGCAGTGCTAGAGTGACAGGGCGGGACAATGAGCAGTTCTTC. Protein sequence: CSARVTGRDNEQFF.

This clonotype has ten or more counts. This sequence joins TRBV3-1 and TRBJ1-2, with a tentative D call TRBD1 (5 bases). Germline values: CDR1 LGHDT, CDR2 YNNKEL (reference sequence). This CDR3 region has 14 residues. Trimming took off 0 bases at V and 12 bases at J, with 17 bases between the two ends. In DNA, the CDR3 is TGTGCCAGCAGCCAAGAGATGGCCGGGGGGGATAACACCTTC. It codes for CASSQEMAGGDNTF. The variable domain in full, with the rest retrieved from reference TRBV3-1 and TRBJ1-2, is DTAVSQTPKYLVTQMGNDKSIKCEQNLGHDTMYWYKQDSKKFLKIMFSYNNKELIINETVPNRFSPKSPDKAHLNLHINSLELGDSAVYFCASSQEMAGGDNTFGSGTRLTVV.

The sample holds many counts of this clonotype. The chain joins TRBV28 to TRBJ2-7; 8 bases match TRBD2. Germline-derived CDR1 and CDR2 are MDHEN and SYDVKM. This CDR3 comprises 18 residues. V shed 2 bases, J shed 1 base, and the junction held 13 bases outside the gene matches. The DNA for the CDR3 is TGTGCCAGCAGTTTAATCCCATCGGGAGGGCCGAAATCCTACGAGCAGTACTTC. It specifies CASSLIPSGGPKSYEQYF.

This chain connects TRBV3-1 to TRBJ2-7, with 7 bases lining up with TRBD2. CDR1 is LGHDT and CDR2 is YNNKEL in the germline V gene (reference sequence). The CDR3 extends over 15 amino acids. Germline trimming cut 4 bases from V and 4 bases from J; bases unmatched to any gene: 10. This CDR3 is CASSLLGGDVYEQYF. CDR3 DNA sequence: TGTGCCAGCAGCCTTCTGGGGGGGGATGTGTACGAGCAGTACTTC.

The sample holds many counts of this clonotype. The CDR3 DNA reads TGTGCCATCAGTGGAAAGCGGATTAACACAGATACGCAGTATTTT. Protein: CAISGKRINTDTQYF. V gene TRBV10-3 combines with J gene TRBJ2-3, with D perhaps matching TRBD2 (5 bases). Trimming left V 4 bases short and J 2 bases short, with 13 bases between. Germline V CDR1 and CDR2: ENHRY, SYGVKD. The CDR3 covers 15 residues.

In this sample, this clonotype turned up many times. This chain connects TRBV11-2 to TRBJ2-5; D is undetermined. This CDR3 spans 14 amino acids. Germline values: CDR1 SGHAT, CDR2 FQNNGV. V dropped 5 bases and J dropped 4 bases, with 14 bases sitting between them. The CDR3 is CASSPRNLGETQYF. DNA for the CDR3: TGTGCCAGCAGCCCCCGGAACCTGGGAGAGACCCAGTACTTC.

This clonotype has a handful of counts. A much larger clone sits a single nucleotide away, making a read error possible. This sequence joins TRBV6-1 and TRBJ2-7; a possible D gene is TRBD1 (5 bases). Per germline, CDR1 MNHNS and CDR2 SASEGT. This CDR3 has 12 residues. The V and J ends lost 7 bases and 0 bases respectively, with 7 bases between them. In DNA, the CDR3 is TGTGCCAGCAAGGACACCTCCTACGAGCAGTACTTC. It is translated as CASKDTSYEQYF.

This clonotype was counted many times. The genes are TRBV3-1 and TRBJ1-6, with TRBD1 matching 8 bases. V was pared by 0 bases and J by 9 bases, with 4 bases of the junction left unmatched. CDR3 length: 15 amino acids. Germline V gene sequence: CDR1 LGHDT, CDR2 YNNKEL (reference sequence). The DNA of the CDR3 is TGTGCCAGCAGCCAAGACAGGGGGCTGACTTCACCCCTCCACTTT. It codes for CASSQDRGLTSPLHF.

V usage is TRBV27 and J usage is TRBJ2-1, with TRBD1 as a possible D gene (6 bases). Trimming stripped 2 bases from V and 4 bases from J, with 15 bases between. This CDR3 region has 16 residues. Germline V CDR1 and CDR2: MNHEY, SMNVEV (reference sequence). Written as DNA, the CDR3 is TGTGCCAGCAGTTTAGGGGCAGGGGTGAGGTACAATGAGCAGTTCTTC. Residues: CASSLGAGVRYNEQFF.

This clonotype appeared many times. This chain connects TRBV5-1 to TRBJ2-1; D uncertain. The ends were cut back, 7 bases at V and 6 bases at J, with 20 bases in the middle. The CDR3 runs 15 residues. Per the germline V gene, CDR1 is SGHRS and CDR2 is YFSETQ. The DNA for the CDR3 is TGCGCCAGCTCCACGACCAGTCCTCCCCTCAATGAGCAGTTCTTC. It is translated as CASSTTSPPLNEQFF.

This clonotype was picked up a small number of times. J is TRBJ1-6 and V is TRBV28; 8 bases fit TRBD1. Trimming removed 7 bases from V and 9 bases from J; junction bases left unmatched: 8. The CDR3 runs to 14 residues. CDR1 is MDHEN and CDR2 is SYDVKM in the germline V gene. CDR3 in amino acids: CASIDRGRSSPLHF. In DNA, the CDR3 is TGTGCCAGCATTGACAGGGGTCGGAGTTCACCCCTCCACTTT.

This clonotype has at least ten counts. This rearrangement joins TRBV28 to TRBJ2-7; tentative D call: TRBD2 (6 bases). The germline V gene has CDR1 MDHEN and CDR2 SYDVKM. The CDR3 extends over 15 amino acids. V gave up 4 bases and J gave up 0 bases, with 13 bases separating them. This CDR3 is CASSSPGGSSYEQYF. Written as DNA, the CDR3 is TGTGCCAGCAGTTCCCCAGGAGGGAGCTCCTACGAGCAGTACTTC.

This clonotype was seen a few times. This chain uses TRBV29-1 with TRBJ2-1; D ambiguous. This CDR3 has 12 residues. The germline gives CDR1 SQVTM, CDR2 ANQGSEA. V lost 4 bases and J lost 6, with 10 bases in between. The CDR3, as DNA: TGCAGCGTTGCAGCCTTCCTCAATGAGCAGTTCTTC. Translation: CSVAAFLNEQFF.

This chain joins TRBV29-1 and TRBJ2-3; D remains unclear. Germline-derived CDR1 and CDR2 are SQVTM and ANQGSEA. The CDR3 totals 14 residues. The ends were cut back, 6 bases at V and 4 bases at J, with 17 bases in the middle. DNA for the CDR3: TGCAGCGTACCAACCCCGCAAGGAGCAGATACGCAGTATTTT. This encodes CSVPTPQGADTQYF.